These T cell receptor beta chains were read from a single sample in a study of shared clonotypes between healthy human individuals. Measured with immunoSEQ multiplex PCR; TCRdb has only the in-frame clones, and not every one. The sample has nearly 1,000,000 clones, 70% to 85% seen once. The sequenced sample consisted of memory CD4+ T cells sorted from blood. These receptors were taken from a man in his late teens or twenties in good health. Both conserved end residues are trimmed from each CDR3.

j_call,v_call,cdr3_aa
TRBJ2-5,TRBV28,ASSSSGHMETQY
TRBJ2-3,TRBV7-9,ASSTRGASTDTQY
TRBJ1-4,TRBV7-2,ASSLGRAGNEKLF
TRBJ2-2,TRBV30,AWRTGHNTGELF
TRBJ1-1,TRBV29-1,SVVRDGSRGAF
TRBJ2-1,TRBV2,ASSEQGTSAFNEQF
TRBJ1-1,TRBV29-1,SVELHSEAF
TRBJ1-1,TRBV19,ASSIGTEAF
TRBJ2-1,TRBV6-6,ASSVTGGSYNEQF
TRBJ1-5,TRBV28,ASSGELTGKDQPQH
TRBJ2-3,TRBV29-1,SVDPGTDTQY
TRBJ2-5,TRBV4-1,ASSQALSLRGTSQETQY
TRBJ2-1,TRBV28,ASEGQSYNEQF
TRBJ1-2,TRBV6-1,ASSIADRPNYGYT
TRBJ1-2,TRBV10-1,ASRGEGHNTNYGYT
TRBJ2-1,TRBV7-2,ASSSGPGNEQF
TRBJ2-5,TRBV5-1,ASSLMGYQETQY
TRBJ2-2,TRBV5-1,ASSPRQGKTGELF
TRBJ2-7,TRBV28,ASQGTYEQY
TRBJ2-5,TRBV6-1,AGRQGGETQY
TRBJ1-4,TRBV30,AWSGHGFGGELF
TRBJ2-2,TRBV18,ASSPATSGSFSGELF
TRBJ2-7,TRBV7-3,ASSQGTARGYEQY
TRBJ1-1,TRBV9,ASSGGGKRAF
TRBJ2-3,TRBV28,ASSLGGPGDTQY
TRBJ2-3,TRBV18,ASSPTLSTDTQY
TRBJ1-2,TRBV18,ASSPGPKDYGYT
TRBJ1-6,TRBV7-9,ASSLNGPNRSPLH
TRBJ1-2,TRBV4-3,ASSQDTQANYGYT
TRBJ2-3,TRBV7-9,ASSYDSRADTQY